This T cell receptor beta chain was recorded in a study of beta chain features in type 1 diabetes. This clone was seen more than once but under ten times. Its antigen is not known. The CDR3 totals 13 residues. CDR1 and CDR2 (germline): MGHRA, YSYEKL. J lost 2 bases, V lost 3 bases, and 1 base had no gene match. The study's findings and limits: Insertions were fewer and deletions more numerous at VDJ junctions in type 1 diabetes patients.

Since all of the isolated RNA was reverse transcribed, expressed TCRB transcripts were what got sequenced. Sequencing was performed with immunoSEQ multiplex PCR; in TCRdb, only in-frame clones are kept and a portion is missing. This repertoire shows 330,000 or so clones, around 19% found once; its top ten account for about 0.044%. The chain is built from TRBV4-1 and TRBJ2-7; TRBD1 aligns across 7 bases. The receptor's source is a woman aged 18 to 35 in good health. The sample taken for sequencing was naive CD4+ T cells from blood. The CDR3 DNA reads as TGCGCCAGCAGCCAGACAGGGACCTACGAGCAGTACTTC. This gives the protein CASSQTGTYEQYF.